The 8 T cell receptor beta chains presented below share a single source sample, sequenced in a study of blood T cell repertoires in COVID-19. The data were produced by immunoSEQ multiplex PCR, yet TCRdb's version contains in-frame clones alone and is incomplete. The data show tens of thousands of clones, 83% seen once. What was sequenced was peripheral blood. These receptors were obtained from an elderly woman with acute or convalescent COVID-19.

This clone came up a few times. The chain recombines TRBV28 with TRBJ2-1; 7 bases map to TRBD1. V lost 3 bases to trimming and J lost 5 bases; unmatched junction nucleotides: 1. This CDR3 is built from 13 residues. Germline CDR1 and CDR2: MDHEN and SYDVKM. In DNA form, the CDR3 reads TGTGCCAGCAGTTTGACAGGGAACAATGAGCAGTTCTTC. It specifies CASSLTGNNEQFF.

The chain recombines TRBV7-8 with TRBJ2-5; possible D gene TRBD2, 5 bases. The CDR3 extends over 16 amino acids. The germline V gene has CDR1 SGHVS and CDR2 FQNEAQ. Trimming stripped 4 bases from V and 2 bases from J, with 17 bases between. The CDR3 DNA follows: TGTGCCAGCAGCTCGCGAACGGGAACTCTGCAAGAGACCCAGTACTTC. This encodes CASSSRTGTLQETQYF. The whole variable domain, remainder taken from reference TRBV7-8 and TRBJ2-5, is GAGVSQSPRYKVAKRGQDVALRCDPISGHVSLFWYQQALGQGPEFLTYFQNEAQLDKSGLPSDRFFAERPEGSVSTLKIQRTQQEDSAVYLCASSSRTGTLQETQYFGPGTRLLVL.

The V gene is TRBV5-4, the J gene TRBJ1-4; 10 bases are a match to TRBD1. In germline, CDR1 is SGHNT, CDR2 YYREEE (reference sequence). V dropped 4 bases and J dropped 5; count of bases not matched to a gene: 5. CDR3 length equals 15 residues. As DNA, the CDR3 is TGTGCCAGCAGCCCCGGACAGGGGGAGAATGAAAAACTGTTTTTT. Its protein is CASSPGQGENEKLFF.

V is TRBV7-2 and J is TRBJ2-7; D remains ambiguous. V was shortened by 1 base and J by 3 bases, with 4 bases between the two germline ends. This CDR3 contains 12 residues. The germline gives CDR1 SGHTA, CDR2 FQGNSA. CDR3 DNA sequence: TGTGCCAGCAGCTTAGATCTCTACGAGCAGTACTTC. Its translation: CASSLDLYEQYF.

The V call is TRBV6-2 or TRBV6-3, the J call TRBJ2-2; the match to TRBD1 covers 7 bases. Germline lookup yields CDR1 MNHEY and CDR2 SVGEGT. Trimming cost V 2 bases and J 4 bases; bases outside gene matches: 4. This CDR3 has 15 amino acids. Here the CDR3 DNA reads TGTGCCAGCAGTTACAGGGGGCAGAGCACCGGGGAGCTGTTTTTT. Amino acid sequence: CASSYRGQSTGELFF.

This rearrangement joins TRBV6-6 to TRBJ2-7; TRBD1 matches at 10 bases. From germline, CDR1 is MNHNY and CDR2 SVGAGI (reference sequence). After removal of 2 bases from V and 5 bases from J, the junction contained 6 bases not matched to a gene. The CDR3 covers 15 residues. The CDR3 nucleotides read TGTGCCAGCAGTTACCAGGGACAGGGGTTCAACGAGCAGTACTTC. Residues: CASSYQGQGFNEQYF.

The CDR3 protein is CASSTGGSDTEAFF. The CDR3 DNA is TGTGCCAGTAGTACAGGGGGCTCTGACACTGAAGCTTTCTTT. The rearrangement links TRBV19 to TRBJ1-1; TRBD1 agrees at 8 bases. The length of the CDR3 is 14 residues. Germline V lookup: CDR1 LNHDA, CDR2 SQIVND (reference sequence). V dropped 4 bases and J dropped 3; count of bases not matched to a gene: 4.

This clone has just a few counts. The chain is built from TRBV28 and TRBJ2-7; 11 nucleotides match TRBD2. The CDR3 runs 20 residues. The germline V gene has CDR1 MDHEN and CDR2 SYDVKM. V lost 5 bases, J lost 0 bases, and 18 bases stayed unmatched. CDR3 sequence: CASSPLSGTSGIPSSYEQYF. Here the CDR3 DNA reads TGTGCCAGCAGTCCATTATCCGGGACTAGCGGCATCCCTAGCTCCTACGAGCAGTACTTC.